This T cell receptor (beta chain) was sequenced for a study of CD8 T cells in ankylosing spondylitis. Per germline, CDR1 DFQATT and CDR2 SNEGSKA (reference sequence). The CDR3 is 15 amino acids. Trimming removed 4 bases at V and 6 bases at J, with 19 bases between. This clonotype was observed a few times. Each CDR3 protein is one row after TCRdb ran MiXCR on the 5' RACE reads. The sample has around 330,000 distinct CDR3 sequences; around a tenth are singletons. V usage is TRBV20-1 and J usage is TRBJ1-5, with D maybe TRBD1 (6 bases). The material sequenced was blood, either unsorted or a sorted T cell fraction (not recorded which). This receptor was obtained from a female donor with ankylosing spondylitis or in good health (not recorded which). Here the CDR3 reads CSAKSGGQLFQPQHF. DNA of the CDR3: TGCAGTGCTAAAAGTGGGGGGCAGCTTTTTCAGCCCCAGCATTTT.